The rows below give T cell receptor beta chains drawn from one sample of a study of blood T cell repertoires in COVID-19. Sequencing was performed with immunoSEQ multiplex PCR; in TCRdb, only in-frame clones are kept and a portion is missing. The repertoire holds about 170,000 clones, roughly nine tenths seen once, with around 6.5% in the top ten. Sequences were obtained from peripheral blood. The receptors shown here come from a woman of 80 years or more in a cohort sampled during active or convalescent COVID-19. Both conserved end residues are part of each CDR3. A D gene is named only where the DNA matches it firmly. Expanded clones are given a class, and other clones once, few, many or no size at all.

clone_size: .; j_call: TRBJ2-7; v_call: TRBV5-1; d_call: TRBD2; cdr3_aa: CASSPRDAGGSYEQYF; cdr3_nt: TGCGCCAGCAGCCCCCGGGATGCGGGGGGCTCCTACGAGCAGTACTTC
clone_size: .; j_call: TRBJ2-1; v_call: TRBV5-4; d_call: TRBD1; cdr3_aa: CASSNPGQGIHNEQFF; cdr3_nt: TGTGCCAGCAGCAATCCGGGACAGGGGATACACAATGAGCAGTTCTTC
clone_size: .; j_call: TRBJ1-4; v_call: TRBV4-1; d_call: .; cdr3_aa: CASSQGALPGLFF; cdr3_nt: TGCGCCAGCAGCCAAGGAGCTCTCCCGGGGCTGTTTTTT
clone_size: .; j_call: TRBJ2-5; v_call: TRBV5-1; d_call: .; cdr3_aa: CASSLLDSVQETQYF; cdr3_nt: TGCGCCAGCAGCCTCCTCGACAGCGTCCAAGAGACCCAGTACTTC
clone_size: once; j_call: TRBJ2-3; v_call: TRBV5-1; d_call: .; cdr3_aa: CASSLQGTDTQYF; cdr3_nt: TGCGCCAGCAGCTTGCAGGGCACAGATACGCAGTATTTT
clone_size: .; j_call: TRBJ1-4; v_call: TRBV11-2; d_call: .; cdr3_aa: CASSLGGEKLFF; cdr3_nt: TGTGCCAGCAGCTTAGGGGGCGAAAAACTGTTTTTT
clone_size: .; j_call: TRBJ2-3; v_call: TRBV9; d_call: TRBD2; cdr3_aa: CASSVTPGLAGTTTDTQYF; cdr3_nt: TGTGCCAGCAGCGTAACTCCGGGACTAGCGGGCACGACCACAGATACGCAGTATTTT
clone_size: .; j_call: TRBJ1-3; v_call: TRBV28; d_call: TRBD1; cdr3_aa: CASTTTGDRNTIYF; cdr3_nt: TGTGCCAGCACCACGACAGGGGATCGGAACACCATATATTTT
clone_size: .; j_call: TRBJ1-1; v_call: TRBV21-1; d_call: .; cdr3_aa: CASSRGVAGPNTEAFF; cdr3_nt: TGTGCCAGCAGCAGGGGGGTCGCAGGGCCGAACACTGAAGCTTTCTTT
clone_size: .; j_call: TRBJ1-4; v_call: TRBV6-6; d_call: .; cdr3_aa: CASSYSLSGNEKLFF; cdr3_nt: TGTGCCAGCAGTTACTCCCTCAGTGGTAATGAAAAACTGTTTTTT
clone_size: .; j_call: TRBJ1-2; v_call: TRBV5-1; d_call: .; cdr3_aa: CASSLRGGVNYGYTF; cdr3_nt: TGCGCCAGCAGCTTACGGGGAGGGGTGAACTATGGCTACACCTTC
clone_size: .; j_call: TRBJ1-2; v_call: TRBV10-2; d_call: .; cdr3_aa: CASSVDRSRGYGYTF; cdr3_nt: TGCGCCAGCAGTGTCGACAGGAGCCGAGGCTATGGCTACACCTTC
clone_size: .; j_call: TRBJ1-3; v_call: TRBV11-3; d_call: .; cdr3_aa: CASSLDPGSSGNTIYF; cdr3_nt: TGTGCCAGCAGCTTAGATCCGGGGTCCTCTGGAAACACCATATATTTT
clone_size: .; j_call: TRBJ1-2; v_call: TRBV10-3; d_call: .; cdr3_aa: CANRRDNYYGYTF; cdr3_nt: TGTGCCAATCGCAGGGACAATTACTATGGCTACACCTTC
clone_size: .; j_call: TRBJ2-5; v_call: TRBV2; d_call: .; cdr3_aa: CAAGLASSQETQYF; cdr3_nt: TGTGCCGCGGGCTTAGCGAGTTCGCAAGAGACCCAGTACTTC
clone_size: .; j_call: TRBJ2-7; v_call: TRBV7-2; d_call: TRBD2; cdr3_aa: CASSPFSSGSYSGEQYF; cdr3_nt: TGTGCCAGCAGCCCTTTTTCTAGCGGGAGCTATTCGGGGGAGCAGTACTTC
clone_size: once; j_call: TRBJ1-3; v_call: TRBV18; d_call: TRBD1; cdr3_aa: CASSPPGQGPGNTIYF; cdr3_nt: TGTGCCAGCTCACCTCCGGGACAGGGACCTGGAAACACCATATATTTT
clone_size: .; j_call: TRBJ1-4; v_call: TRBV18; d_call: TRBD1; cdr3_aa: CASSPRQGGEKLFF; cdr3_nt: TGTGCCAGCTCACCTCGACAGGGGGGTGAAAAACTGTTTTTT
clone_size: once; j_call: TRBJ1-4; v_call: TRBV10-3; d_call: TRBD1; cdr3_aa: CAICEGASEKLFF; cdr3_nt: TGTGCCATCTGTGAGGGGGCGAGTGAAAAACTGTTTTTT
clone_size: .; j_call: TRBJ2-7; v_call: TRBV7-9; d_call: .; cdr3_aa: CASSLPQGSTYEQYF; cdr3_nt: TGTGCCAGCAGCCTTCCACAGGGATCAACCTACGAGCAGTACTTC
clone_size: .; j_call: TRBJ1-2; v_call: TRBV11-3; d_call: TRBD1; cdr3_aa: CASSQGGQVGYGYTF; cdr3_nt: TGTGCCAGCAGCCAGGGGGGACAGGTCGGGTATGGCTACACCTTC
clone_size: .; j_call: TRBJ1-2; v_call: TRBV28; d_call: .; cdr3_aa: CASSPKGINYGYTF; cdr3_nt: TGTGCCAGCAGTCCGAAGGGGATTAACTATGGCTACACCTTC
clone_size: .; j_call: TRBJ1-5; v_call: TRBV5-6; d_call: .; cdr3_aa: CASSFQGNQPQHF; cdr3_nt: TGTGCCAGCAGCTTCCAGGGGAATCAGCCCCAGCATTTT
clone_size: .; j_call: TRBJ2-3; v_call: TRBV19; d_call: TRBD2; cdr3_aa: CASSMGLAGDTDTQYF; cdr3_nt: TGTGCCAGTAGTATGGGACTAGCGGGAGATACAGATACGCAGTATTTT
clone_size: .; j_call: TRBJ1-3; v_call: TRBV28; d_call: .; cdr3_aa: CASKQASSGNTIYF; cdr3_nt: TGTGCCAGCAAACAGGCGAGCTCTGGAAACACCATATATTTT
clone_size: .; j_call: TRBJ1-2; v_call: TRBV10-3; d_call: TRBD1; cdr3_aa: CAISGVQGSLNYGYTF; cdr3_nt: TGTGCCATCAGTGGAGTACAGGGGAGCCTTAACTATGGCTACACCTTC
clone_size: .; j_call: TRBJ2-3; v_call: TRBV25-1; d_call: .; cdr3_aa: CASSDPTSTDTQYF; cdr3_nt: TGTGCCAGCAGTGACCCGACTAGCACAGATACGCAGTATTTT
clone_size: .; j_call: TRBJ1-3; v_call: TRBV11-2; d_call: .; cdr3_aa: CASSLDRAGNTIYF; cdr3_nt: TGTGCCAGCAGCTTAGACAGGGCTGGAAACACCATATATTTT
clone_size: .; j_call: TRBJ2-3; v_call: TRBV5-1; d_call: TRBD1; cdr3_aa: CASSGLGQGGADTQYF; cdr3_nt: TGCGCCAGCAGCGGACTGGGACAGGGTGGCGCAGATACGCAGTATTTT
clone_size: .; j_call: TRBJ1-3; v_call: TRBV10-3; d_call: .; cdr3_aa: CAISESSTEISGNTIYF; cdr3_nt: TGTGCCATCAGTGAGTCGAGTACGGAGATCTCTGGAAACACCATATATTTT
clone_size: once; j_call: TRBJ2-1; v_call: TRBV4-3; d_call: .; cdr3_aa: CASSQDFYGRLEQFF; cdr3_nt: TGCGCCAGCAGCCAAGATTTTTATGGCAGGTTGGAGCAGTTCTTC
clone_size: few; j_call: TRBJ1-4; v_call: TRBV4-3; d_call: TRBD1; cdr3_aa: CASSQGTGSNEKLFF; cdr3_nt: TGCGCCAGCAGCCAGGGGACAGGTTCTAATGAAAAACTGTTTTTT
clone_size: .; j_call: TRBJ1-5; v_call: TRBV25-1; d_call: TRBD1; cdr3_aa: CASSATGEGQPQHF; cdr3_nt: TGTGCCAGCAGTGCGACAGGGGAGGGTCAGCCCCAGCATTTT
clone_size: .; j_call: TRBJ2-1; v_call: TRBV28; d_call: .; cdr3_aa: CASSLLSPQAVSYNEQFF; cdr3_nt: TGTGCCAGCAGTTTATTATCCCCCCAAGCTGTGTCCTACAATGAGCAGTTCTTC
clone_size: many; j_call: TRBJ2-1; v_call: TRBV27; d_call: .; cdr3_aa: CASSFSGSGSYNEQFF; cdr3_nt: TGTGCCAGCAGTTTCTCAGGGTCGGGCTCCTACAATGAGCAGTTCTTC
clone_size: .; j_call: TRBJ2-1; v_call: TRBV2; d_call: .; cdr3_aa: CASSEFGGGEQFF; cdr3_nt: TGTGCCAGCAGTGAATTCGGCGGCGGTGAGCAGTTCTTC
clone_size: .; j_call: TRBJ1-6; v_call: TRBV30; d_call: .; cdr3_aa: CAWSVLGGAVGNSPLHF; cdr3_nt: TGTGCCTGGAGTGTATTGGGGGGGGCGGTTGGTAATTCACCCCTCCACTTT
clone_size: once; j_call: TRBJ2-7; v_call: TRBV28; d_call: TRBD2; cdr3_aa: CASSFQAGGSEQYF; cdr3_nt: TGTGCCAGCAGTTTTCAAGCGGGGGGTAGTGAGCAGTACTTC
clone_size: .; j_call: TRBJ2-5; v_call: TRBV7-2; d_call: TRBD1; cdr3_aa: CASSSGQGRRETQYF; cdr3_nt: TGTGCCAGCAGCTCGGGACAGGGCCGGAGGGAGACCCAGTACTTC
clone_size: .; j_call: TRBJ2-5; v_call: TRBV5-1; d_call: .; cdr3_aa: CASSSGLGGETQYF; cdr3_nt: TGCGCCAGCAGCTCAGGCCTGGGAGGAGAGACCCAGTACTTC
clone_size: .; j_call: TRBJ1-1; v_call: TRBV7-2; d_call: TRBD1; cdr3_aa: CASSLNPVARGQGTEAFF; cdr3_nt: TGTGCCAGCAGCTTAAATCCCGTCGCGAGGGGGCAGGGCACTGAAGCTTTCTTT
clone_size: .; j_call: TRBJ2-3; v_call: TRBV9; d_call: TRBD2; cdr3_aa: CASSVLSGGRVTDTQYF; cdr3_nt: TGTGCCAGCAGCGTACTTAGCGGGGGCCGGGTAACAGATACGCAGTATTTT
clone_size: .; j_call: TRBJ1-5; v_call: TRBV6-5; d_call: .; cdr3_aa: CASRKTGLNQPQHF; cdr3_nt: TGTGCCAGCAGAAAGACAGGTCTCAATCAGCCCCAGCATTTT
clone_size: .; j_call: TRBJ1-1; v_call: TRBV4-3; d_call: .; cdr3_aa: CASSQDKRQPIEAFF; cdr3_nt: TGCGCCAGCAGCCAAGATAAGAGACAACCCATTGAAGCTTTCTTT
clone_size: .; j_call: TRBJ1-5; v_call: TRBV30; d_call: .; cdr3_aa: CAWNRQPNQPQHF; cdr3_nt: TGTGCCTGGAACCGACAGCCCAATCAGCCCCAGCATTTT
clone_size: .; j_call: TRBJ1-6; v_call: TRBV28; d_call: TRBD1; cdr3_aa: CASRIGDRDSPLHF; cdr3_nt: TGTGCCAGCAGGATCGGGGACAGGGATTCACCCCTCCACTTT